One and the same sample provided the 14 T cell receptor beta chains below, sequenced in a study of OX40 agonist ivuxolimab in advanced cancers. The table came from immunoSEQ multiplex PCR; TCRdb's copy has only in-frame clones and leaves some out. Among around 34,000 clones listed, 80% to 85% were seen once. The starting material was CD4+ or CD8+ T cells sorted from blood, obtained in a trial of the OX40 agonist ivuxolimab. The source of these receptors is an adult with an advanced solid tumor such as melanoma, head and neck, liver or kidney cancer.

The chain employs TRBV7-8 and TRBJ2-7, with D tentatively TRBD2 (6 bases). Germline V gives CDR1 SGHVS, CDR2 FQNEAQ. Deletions cut 5 bases from V and 4 bases from J, with 12 bases between. CDR3 length equals 13 residues. DNA for the CDR3: TGTGCCAGCAGCGACCCGGGGGATTACGAGCAGTACTTC. The encoded protein is CASSDPGDYEQYF.

The genes are TRBV5-1 and TRBJ2-1; D gene unclear. V shed 0 bases and J shed 5 bases, with 9 bases lying between them. Germline CDR1 SGHRS, CDR2 YFSETQ. The CDR3 sequence is 14 residues long. The CDR3 region is CASSLELVDNEQFF. Here the CDR3 DNA reads TGCGCCAGCAGCTTGGAATTGGTAGACAATGAGCAGTTCTTC.

This clone was recorded only once. The rearrangement uses TRBV28 and TRBJ1-6, with D hard to call. Germline CDR1 is MDHEN and CDR2 is SYDVKM. V gave up 2 bases and J gave up 5 bases, with 4 bases separating them. The CDR3 length is 13 residues. The CDR3 loop is CASSLVHNSPLHF. Here the CDR3 DNA reads TGTGCCAGCAGTTTAGTTCATAATTCACCCCTCCACTTT.

The chain carries TRBV29-1 and TRBJ2-5; 7 bases are a match to TRBD2. Looked up from germline, CDR1 is SQVTM and CDR2 is ANQGSEA. There are 14 residues in the CDR3. Trimming took 2 bases from V and 5 from J; bases not matched to a gene: 8. The CDR3 DNA reads TGCAGCGTTGAATCTACTTTGCGGGAGGAGACCCAGTACTTC. Residues: CSVESTLREETQYF.

The CDR3 bases are TGTGCCAGCAGTCCCTTCGGCTCGGGGAATGGGGCGCAGTATTTT. This gives the protein CASSPFGSGNGAQYF. This rearrangement joins TRBV27 to TRBJ2-3, with D possibly TRBD2 on 5 matching bases. V was pared by 5 bases and J by 10 bases, with 22 bases between. Germline CDR1 is MNHEY and CDR2 is SMNVEV (reference sequence). CDR3 length equals 15 residues.

This clone occurred a few times. The CDR3 sequence: CASSVEGEWPITEAFF. The CDR3 DNA sequence: TGTGCCAGCAGCGTAGAAGGGGAGTGGCCGATCACTGAAGCTTTCTTT. The chain is built from TRBV9 and TRBJ1-1; D is perhaps TRBD1 (5 bases). Trimming stripped 0 bases from V and 4 bases from J, with 16 bases between. The CDR3 has 16 amino acids. CDR1 is SGDLS, CDR2 YYNGEE, per germline.

The chain combines TRBV2 with TRBJ2-5, with 10 bases identical to TRBD2. The CDR3 spans 18 residues. Germline V lookup: CDR1 SNHLY, CDR2 FYNNEI. J lost 4 bases, V lost 3 bases, and 14 bases had no gene match. CDR3: CASSDSSGSPLRGETQYF. CDR3 in DNA: TGTGCCAGCAGTGACTCTAGCGGGAGTCCTCTCCGGGGAGAGACCCAGTACTTC.

The chain carries TRBV28 and TRBJ2-1; 14 nucleotides match TRBD2. Germline CDR1 reads MDHEN; CDR2 reads SYDVKM. This CDR3 spans 17 amino acids. The J segment lost 0 bases and the V segment lost 8 bases, leaving 6 bases of the junction unmatched. The CDR3 is CASERLAGGISYNEQFF. The CDR3 coding sequence is TGTGCCAGCGAGAGACTAGCGGGGGGGATCTCCTACAATGAGCAGTTCTTC.

This chain uses TRBV6-5 with TRBJ2-7; D may be TRBD2 (5 bases). This CDR3 contains 14 residues. Germline CDR1 and CDR2: MNHEY and SVGAGI. V lost 0 bases to trimming and J lost 2 bases, with 8 bases between them. CDR3 in DNA: TGTGCCAGCAGTTACTCGACGGGAACCTACGAGCAGTACTTC. This gives the protein CASSYSTGTYEQYF.

This clone was observed a handful of times. The gene calls are TRBV18 and TRBJ1-1; 11 bases are shared with TRBD1. J gave up 3 bases and V 0 bases, and 9 bases lay outside the gene matches. The germline CDR1 and CDR2 sequences are KGHSH and LQKENI. This CDR3 region has 18 residues. CDR3 amino acids: CASSPPLGQGARDTEAFF. DNA for the CDR3: TGTGCCAGCTCACCACCTTTAGGACAGGGGGCTCGAGACACTGAAGCTTTCTTT.

V usage is TRBV10-3 and J usage is TRBJ2-1, with D perhaps given as TRBD1 or TRBD2 (5 bases each). With 3 bases removed from V and 5 bases from J, the gap between germline ends came to 11 bases. Germline CDR1 is ENHRY and CDR2 is SYGVKD. This CDR3 spans 14 amino acids. CDR3 protein: CAISDRDGHNEQFF. The CDR3 DNA is TGTGCCATCAGTGATCGGGACGGACACAATGAGCAGTTCTTC.

This chain joins TRBV4-2 and TRBJ2-2, with D possibly TRBD2 on 5 matching bases. The V end lost 7 bases, the J end lost 4 bases, and 16 bases lay between the germline ends. The germline V gene encodes CDR1 LGHNA and CDR2 YNFKEQ. The CDR3 has 15 residues. Written as DNA, the CDR3 is TGTGCCAGCAACGAAGCGGAGTTGAGCACCGGGGAGCTGTTTTTT. Its translation is CASNEAELSTGELFF.

This clone occurred a few times. The chain employs TRBV15 and TRBJ1-5; D is ambiguous. Germline V lookup: CDR1 LNHNV, CDR2 YYDKDF (reference sequence). The V end was cut by 7 bases, the J end by 4 bases, with 11 bases between. The CDR3 sequence is 13 residues long. The chain's CDR3 is CATKHTGNQPQHF. CDR3 nucleotides: TGTGCCACCAAGCACACGGGTAATCAGCCCCAGCATTTT.

The CDR3 nucleotides read TGTGCCAGCAGCTTAGCGGGCGTAGGGAGAAAAGGGGACACTGAAGCTTTCTTT. It encodes CASSLAGVGRKGDTEAFF. This sequence joins TRBV7-9 and TRBJ1-1; TRBD1 might be the D (5 bases). Germline CDR1 is SEHNR and CDR2 is FQNEAQ (reference sequence). The CDR3 loop spans 18 amino acids. Trimming took off 0 bases at V and 3 bases at J, with 20 bases between the two ends.